Listed below are T cell receptor beta chains from one sample, sequenced in a study of T cell responses to AZD1222 COVID-19 vaccine. Only in-frame clones appear in the TCRdb table, and some are missing; sequencing was by immunoSEQ multiplex PCR. The data contain approximately 100,000 clones, about 86% of them singletons. The sequencing used peripheral blood, collected on day 0 of AZD1222 vaccination. The origin of the receptors is an adult in good health. The CDR3 runs from the conserved cysteine through the conserved F or W. A D gene is named only where the DNA matches it firmly. The listing skips clone size in some rows; elsewhere it reads once, few, many or a size class.

size: NA; D: NA; J: TRBJ1-5; V: TRBV6-2/TRBV6-3; DNA: TGTGCCAGCAGTTACGGGGGTAGCAATCAGCCCCAGCATTTT; CDR3: CASSYGGSNQPQHF
size: few; D: NA; J: TRBJ1-2; V: TRBV19; DNA: TGTGCCAGTAGTATCCCAGGGCCCAATGGCTACACCTTC; CDR3: CASSIPGPNGYTF
size: NA; D: TRBD1; J: TRBJ2-3; V: TRBV29-1; DNA: TGCAGCGTGACAGGGGGAAATACGCAGTATTTT; CDR3: CSVTGGNTQYF
size: NA; D: NA; J: TRBJ2-7; V: TRBV1; DNA: TGCACCAGCAGCCAATGTACGTCCCGGGAGTACTTC; CDR3: CTSSQCTSREYF
size: NA; D: TRBD1; J: TRBJ2-1; V: TRBV7-2; DNA: TGTGCCAGCAGCTCCTCCCTAACAGGGGTCAATGAGCAGTTCTTC; CDR3: CASSSSLTGVNEQFF
size: NA; D: TRBD1; J: TRBJ1-2; V: TRBV6-6; DNA: TGTGCCAGCAGCCCGGGACAGGGGATCTATGGCTACACCTTC; CDR3: CASSPGQGIYGYTF
size: NA; D: NA; J: TRBJ2-3; V: TRBV5-1; DNA: TGCGCCAGCAGCTTTGGAAGTGGGGGTCCCACAGATACGCAGTATTTT; CDR3: CASSFGSGGPTDTQYF
size: NA; D: NA; J: TRBJ2-3; V: TRBV5-1; DNA: TGCGCCAGCAGAAGGGACTCTTTACCAGATACGCAGTATTTT; CDR3: CASRRDSLPDTQYF
size: NA; D: TRBD2; J: TRBJ2-5; V: TRBV4-3; DNA: TGCGCCAGCAGCCGAATGAGCACTAGCGGGGGGGCCGGGACCCAGTACTTC; CDR3: CASSRMSTSGGAGTQYF
size: NA; D: NA; J: TRBJ1-1; V: TRBV6-5; DNA: TGTGCCAGCAGAGGGTTTCTGGTGAACACTGAAGCTTTCTTT; CDR3: CASRGFLVNTEAFF
size: once; D: NA; J: TRBJ2-6; V: TRBV29-1; DNA: TGCAGCGTTAGCGCCTCTGGGGCCAACGTCCTGACTTTC; CDR3: CSVSASGANVLTF
size: NA; D: TRBD2; J: TRBJ2-3; V: TRBV4-3; DNA: TGCGCCAGCAGCCGTAGCGGGGGGGCAGATACGCAGTATTTT; CDR3: CASSRSGGADTQYF
size: NA; D: TRBD1; J: TRBJ1-1; V: TRBV9; DNA: TGTGCCAGCAGCGCCCGGGACAGGGGTGTTTTCTTT; CDR3: CASSARDRGVFF
size: NA; D: TRBD1; J: TRBJ2-1; V: TRBV6-5; DNA: TGTGCCAGCAGTTTTGACGGACAGGGGGCGCGGGAGCAGTTCTTC; CDR3: CASSFDGQGAREQFF
size: NA; D: NA; J: TRBJ2-5; V: TRBV3-1/TRBV3-2; DNA: TGTGCCAGCAGCCAAGGTCCTAGCTCGGGGGAGACCCAGTACTTC; CDR3: CASSQGPSSGETQYF
size: NA; D: NA; J: TRBJ2-7; V: TRBV6-5; DNA: TGTGCCAGCAGCACGGACAGTTCCTACGAGCAGTACTTC; CDR3: CASSTDSSYEQYF
size: NA; D: NA; J: TRBJ1-5; V: TRBV2; DNA: TGTGCCAGCGGGACTGGAGGGGAGCCCCAGCATTTT; CDR3: CASGTGGEPQHF
size: NA; D: TRBD1; J: TRBJ2-5; V: TRBV19; DNA: TGTGCCAGTAGCCCCGGGACAGGGTGGGGGGAGACCCAGTACTTC; CDR3: CASSPGTGWGETQYF
size: once; D: TRBD2; J: TRBJ2-5; V: TRBV7-6; DNA: TGTGCCAGCAGCCTCTACTCGCGGGGGGTACAAGAGACCCAGTACTTC; CDR3: CASSLYSRGVQETQYF
size: NA; D: NA; J: TRBJ1-1; V: TRBV7-5; DNA: TGTGTCAGAAGCTTAGATGTAGAGATTACGGCTGGGGCTTTCTTT; CDR3: CVRSLDVEITAGAFF
size: NA; D: NA; J: TRBJ1-1; V: TRBV14; DNA: TGTGCCAGCAGCCTCGAGACGTACACTGAAGCTTTCTTT; CDR3: CASSLETYTEAFF
size: NA; D: NA; J: TRBJ1-1; V: TRBV19; DNA: TGTGCCAGTAGTATGAGCGCGGGGGGCACTGAAGCTTTCTTT; CDR3: CASSMSAGGTEAFF
size: NA; D: NA; J: TRBJ1-4; V: TRBV10-2; DNA: TGCGCCAGCAGTGATAACTCCGGGCCCGATGAAAAACTGTTTTTT; CDR3: CASSDNSGPDEKLFF
size: NA; D: NA; J: TRBJ1-4; V: TRBV19; DNA: TGTGCCAGTAGTACCCCCCGGGGGGTGAAACTGTTTTTT; CDR3: CASSTPRGVKLFF
size: NA; D: TRBD1; J: TRBJ1-1; V: TRBV19; DNA: TGTGCCAGTAGTGCCGGGACAGGGATGGGGAACACTGAAGCTTTCTTT; CDR3: CASSAGTGMGNTEAFF
size: NA; D: NA; J: TRBJ1-1; V: TRBV19; DNA: TGTGCCAGTAGTCAACGGGATCACGGCACTGAAGCTTTCTTT; CDR3: CASSQRDHGTEAFF
size: NA; D: NA; J: TRBJ2-5; V: TRBV7-3; DNA: TGTGCCAGCAGTCAAACAGGGAGGTACCAAGAGACCCAGTACTTC; CDR3: CASSQTGRYQETQYF
size: NA; D: TRBD1; J: TRBJ1-2; V: TRBV3-1/TRBV3-2; DNA: TGTGCCAGCAGCCAGGAGGACAGGGTGAGTGGCTACACCTTC; CDR3: CASSQEDRVSGYTF
size: NA; D: NA; J: TRBJ1-4; V: TRBV19; DNA: TGTGCCAGTAGTATTGAACCAGGCCTTAATGAAAAACTGTTTTTT; CDR3: CASSIEPGLNEKLFF
size: NA; D: NA; J: TRBJ1-2; V: TRBV12-3/TRBV12-4; DNA: TGTGCCAGCAGTCGGGGGGCAGAAAGGGGCTACACCTTC; CDR3: CASSRGAERGYTF
size: NA; D: NA; J: TRBJ2-1; V: TRBV7-6; DNA: TGTGCCAGCAGCTTATGGAATGAGCAGTTCTTC; CDR3: CASSLWNEQFF
size: NA; D: NA; J: TRBJ2-2; V: TRBV11-2; DNA: TGTGCCAGCAGCCCAGGAGTGAACACCGGGGAGCTGTTTTTT; CDR3: CASSPGVNTGELFF
size: NA; D: NA; J: TRBJ1-2; V: TRBV5-6; DNA: TGTGCCAGCAGCACACCCGGGACGGGGAACTATGGCTACACCTTC; CDR3: CASSTPGTGNYGYTF
size: NA; D: NA; J: TRBJ2-3; V: TRBV2; DNA: TGTGCCAGCAGGTCGACAGTAAACACAGATACGCAGTATTTT; CDR3: CASRSTVNTDTQYF
size: few; D: NA; J: TRBJ1-2; V: TRBV6-1; DNA: TGTGCCAGCAGTGAGGGAACGGCCATTTGGAGTGGCTACACCTTC; CDR3: CASSEGTAIWSGYTF
size: NA; D: NA; J: TRBJ1-1; V: TRBV11-2; DNA: TGTGCCAGCAGCTTAGGCGGTACGGGGGGCACTGAAGCTTTCTTT; CDR3: CASSLGGTGGTEAFF
size: once; D: NA; J: TRBJ1-6; V: TRBV7-2; DNA: TGTGCCAGCAGCTTACCTGGGAGGGGATCACCCCTCCACTTT; CDR3: CASSLPGRGSPLHF
size: NA; D: TRBD2; J: TRBJ2-1; V: TRBV29-1; DNA: TGCAGCGTTGACAAGCGGGGGGTCGTCAATGAGCAGTTCTTC; CDR3: CSVDKRGVVNEQFF
size: NA; D: NA; J: TRBJ1-3; V: TRBV11-2; DNA: TGTGCCAGCAGCTTTGGAGCAGCCGGAAACACCATATATTTT; CDR3: CASSFGAAGNTIYF
size: NA; D: TRBD1; J: TRBJ2-5; V: TRBV6-5; DNA: TGTGCCAGCAGGGGACAGGGCCTCCAAGAGACCCAGTACTTC; CDR3: CASRGQGLQETQYF
size: NA; D: NA; J: TRBJ2-5; V: TRBV7-2; DNA: TGTGCCAGCAGCTTAGTGGGCCAAGAGACCCAGTACTTC; CDR3: CASSLVGQETQYF
size: once; D: NA; J: TRBJ1-3; V: TRBV10-3; DNA: TGTGCCATCAGTGAGTCTGGAAACTCCTGGAACACCATATATTTT; CDR3: CAISESGNSWNTIYF
size: NA; D: NA; J: TRBJ1-4; V: TRBV2; DNA: TGTGCCAGCAAAAGGGGGGCTAATGAAAAACTGTTTTTT; CDR3: CASKRGANEKLFF
size: NA; D: TRBD2; J: TRBJ2-3; V: TRBV2; DNA: TGTGCCAGCAGTTCTCCTAAGACTAGCGGGGGTAGCACAGATACGCAGTATTTT; CDR3: CASSSPKTSGGSTDTQYF
size: few; D: TRBD1; J: TRBJ1-2; V: TRBV9; DNA: TGTGCCAGCAGCGTCAGGACAGGGGTATATGGCTACACCTTC; CDR3: CASSVRTGVYGYTF
size: NA; D: NA; J: TRBJ1-1; V: TRBV2; DNA: TGTGCCAGCAGTGAAGGGGAGGTGAACACTGAAGCTTTCTTT; CDR3: CASSEGEVNTEAFF
size: NA; D: TRBD2; J: TRBJ2-3; V: TRBV19; DNA: TGTGCCAGTAGTCTAGCGGGGAGCACAGATACGCAGTATTTT; CDR3: CASSLAGSTDTQYF
size: NA; D: NA; J: TRBJ1-1; V: TRBV28; DNA: TGTGCCAGCAGTCTGAGACAGGCCGAGGGCACTGAAGCTTTCTTT; CDR3: CASSLRQAEGTEAFF
size: NA; D: TRBD1; J: TRBJ2-7; V: TRBV6-5; DNA: TGTGCCAGCAGTTACTCACAACCTGGACAGGGCTACGAGCAGTACTTC; CDR3: CASSYSQPGQGYEQYF
size: NA; D: NA; J: TRBJ1-2; V: TRBV29-1; DNA: TGCAGCTTAGGACAGAACTATGGCTACACCTTC; CDR3: CSLGQNYGYTF
size: NA; D: NA; J: TRBJ2-4; V: TRBV7-2; DNA: TGTGCCAGCAGCTCCTCCTTTGGGGCCAAAAACATTCAGTACTTC; CDR3: CASSSSFGAKNIQYF
size: NA; D: NA; J: TRBJ2-1; V: TRBV24-1; DNA: TGTGCCACCAGTGATTTGCGAACAGGTTTTACCCCAGAAAACAATGAGCAGTTCTTC; CDR3: CATSDLRTGFTPENNEQFF